The source of this TCR beta chain is a study of T cell responses to AZD1222 COVID-19 vaccine. Study results and limitations: Just five to seven people given AZD1222 tested seropositive at baseline. Targeting of unmutated variant regions was reportedly seen in nearly half of spike-specific TCRs. Clonal diversity was possibly underestimated, and the donors were mostly white British, with more females. Elevations in Spike-specific TCR breadth and depth followed administration of two AZD1222 doses.

Produced via immunoSEQ multiplex PCR; TCRdb's table is partial and in-frame only. This table holds about 150,000 clones, 75% to 95% found once. The CDR3 sequence is 15 residues long. In germline, CDR1 is SGHRS, CDR2 YFSETQ. V shed 4 bases, J shed 3 bases, and the junction held 3 bases outside the gene matches. Comment on this clone: What it binds is unknown.

The TCR was taken from an adult in good health. The chain combines TRBV5-1 with TRBJ2-5; 13 bases align to TRBD2. The sample in question was peripheral blood, obtained on day 0 of AZD1222 vaccination. CDR3: CASSKGLAGKETQYF. CDR3 DNA: TGCGCCAGCAGCAAGGGACTAGCGGGAAAAGAGACCCAGTACTTC.